The 8 T cell receptor beta chains below all came from one sample that was sequenced in a study of identical twins. TCRdb itself ran the 5' RACE reads through MiXCR, one entry per CDR3 protein. The table lists approximately 600,000 distinct CDR3 sequences, roughly 6.6% of them singletons, with around 1.6% in the top ten. The same data also went into a second study, on yellow fever vaccine responses in identical twins.

Material: PBMCs. The receptors shown here come from a woman aged 18-29 years in good health.

V and J are TRBV20-1 and TRBJ1-2; no clear D gene. This CDR3 has 11 residues. CDR1 is DFQATT, CDR2 SNEGSKA, per germline (reference sequence). Trimming removed 5 bases from V and 8 bases from J, with 12 bases in between. CDR3 sequence reads: CSAADPPGYTF. The CDR3 DNA reads as TGCAGTGCTGCGGACCCTCCAGGCTACACCTTC.

The sample holds a few counts of this clonotype. V gene TRBV5-1 combines with J gene TRBJ2-4; 8 nucleotides align to TRBD1. The CDR3 extends over 17 amino acids. Germline CDR1 reads SGHRS; CDR2 reads YFSETQ. With V trimmed by 0 bases and J by 6 bases, 11 bases remained unmatched. The CDR3 nucleotides are TGCGCCAGCAGCTTGGCCAGGGGGCAGGAGGACTCAAACATTCAGTACTTC. Amino acids: CASSLARGQEDSNIQYF.

In this sample, this clonotype turned up many times. The chain recombines TRBV3-1 with TRBJ1-2; 8 positions agree with TRBD1. In germline, CDR1 is LGHDT, CDR2 YNNKEL (reference sequence). V shed 3 bases, J shed 7 bases, and the junction held 13 bases outside the gene matches. This CDR3 is 16 amino acids long. The CDR3 DNA is TGTGCCAGCAGCCATCAGGACAGGGAAGGTTTTGGTGGCTACACCTTC. Residues: CASSHQDREGFGGYTF.

This clonotype has at least ten counts. The chain is built from TRBV5-1 and TRBJ1-1; tentative D call: TRBD1 (5 bases). Germline values: CDR1 SGHRS, CDR2 YFSETQ. Trimming removed 4 bases from V and 1 base from J, with 11 bases in between. This CDR3 is 14 amino acids long. The CDR3 region is CASSQGFGNTEAFF. The CDR3 DNA sequence: TGCGCCAGCAGCCAGGGCTTTGGGAACACTGAAGCTTTCTTT.

This clonotype was picked up a small number of times. This chain connects TRBV6-1 to TRBJ2-7; TRBD1 is a possible D gene (5 bases). Germline CDR1 is MNHNS and CDR2 is SASEGT. This CDR3 spans 14 amino acids. Trimming stripped 8 bases from V and 2 bases from J, with 16 bases between. This chain's CDR3 is CASASGQGAYEQYF. The CDR3, as DNA: TGTGCCAGCGCATCCGGGCAGGGTGCCTACGAGCAGTACTTC.

The rearrangement uses TRBV29-1 and TRBJ2-1; TRBD2 aligns across 14 bases. Germline loops: CDR1 SQVTM, CDR2 ANQGSEA. With 3 bases clipped from V and 9 bases from J, the junction kept 4 bases outside the gene matches. The CDR3 runs 14 residues. DNA for the CDR3: TGCAGCGTTGAGCCTGGGACTAGCGGGGGTGAGCAGTTCTTC. It translates to CSVEPGTSGGEQFF.

This clonotype was observed a few times. V is TRBV29-1 and J is TRBJ1-1; unclear D gene. Germline CDR1 and CDR2: SQVTM and ANQGSEA. The CDR3 is made up of 10 amino acids. The V end was cut by 3 bases, the J end by 4 bases, with 3 bases between. The CDR3 nucleotides are TGCAGCGTTGAGACCACTGAAGCTTTCTTT. Translating gives CSVETTEAFF. The whole variable domain, filled in from reference TRBV29-1 and TRBJ1-1, reads SAVISQKPSRDICQRGTSLTIQCQVDSQVTMMFWYRQQPGQSLTLIATANQGSEATYESGFVIDKFPISRPNLTFSTLTVSNMSPEDSSIYLCSVETTEAFFGQGTRLTVV.

J is TRBJ1-4 and V is TRBV5-4; D call uncertain. V lost 1 base, J lost 6 bases, and 7 bases lay in between. This CDR3 contains 13 residues. Looked up from germline, CDR1 is SGHNT and CDR2 is YYREEE (reference sequence). CDR3: CASSLSADEKLFF. In DNA, the CDR3 is TGTGCCAGCAGCTTGTCGGCTGATGAAAAACTGTTTTTT.